This T cell receptor (beta chain) appears in the sequencing data of a study of cytomegalovirus exposure and HLA in healthy donors. PCR was performed using 60 Vbeta and 13 Jbeta primers. Assay used: immunoSEQ multiplex PCR; TCRdb lists only in-frame clones, some missing. The sample records approximately 78,000 clones, around 85% being singletons. This TCR came from a woman aged 45-60 years in good health and CMV-seronegative. The specimen sequenced was PBMCs.

For the CDR3, the DNA is TGTGCCAGCAGCTATAGCTCAGGGTCCCTACGTGTCGAGCAGTACTTC. It translates to CASSYSSGSLRVEQYF. The chain joins TRBV13 to TRBJ2-7, with D perhaps TRBD1 (5 bases). The germline V and J ends were trimmed by 4 bases and 6 bases, with 22 bases remaining between them. This CDR3 comprises 16 residues. Per the germline V gene, CDR1 is PRHDT and CDR2 is FYEKMQ (reference sequence).